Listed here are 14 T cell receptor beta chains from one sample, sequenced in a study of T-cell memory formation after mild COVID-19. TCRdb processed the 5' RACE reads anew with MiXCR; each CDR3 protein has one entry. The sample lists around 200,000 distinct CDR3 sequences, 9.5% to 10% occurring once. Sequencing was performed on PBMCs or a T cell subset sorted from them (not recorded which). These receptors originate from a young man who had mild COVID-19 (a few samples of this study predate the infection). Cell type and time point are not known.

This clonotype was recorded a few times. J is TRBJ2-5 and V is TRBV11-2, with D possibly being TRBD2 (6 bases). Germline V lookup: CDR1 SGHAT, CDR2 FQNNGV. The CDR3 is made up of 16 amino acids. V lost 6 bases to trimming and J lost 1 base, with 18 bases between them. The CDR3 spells CASRKSGGAFQETQYF. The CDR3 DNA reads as TGTGCCAGCAGAAAGTCAGGCGGGGCATTCCAAGAGACCCAGTACTTC.

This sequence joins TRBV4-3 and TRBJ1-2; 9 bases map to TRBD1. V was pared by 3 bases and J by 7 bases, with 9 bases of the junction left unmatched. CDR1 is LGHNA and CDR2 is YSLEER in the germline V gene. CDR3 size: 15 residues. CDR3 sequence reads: CASSHQHGTGFGYTF. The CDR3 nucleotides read TGCGCCAGCAGCCATCAACACGGGACAGGGTTTGGCTACACCTTC.

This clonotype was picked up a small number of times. The CDR3 coding sequence is TGTGCCAGCAGCCCCGTCCGGGGCAATCAGCCCCAGCATTTT. This sequence encodes CASSPVRGNQPQHF. The chain uses TRBV7-6 and TRBJ1-5; D is unclear. CDR1 SGHVS and CDR2 FNYEAQ come from the germline V gene. CDR3 length equals 14 residues. V was cut by 5 bases and J by 2 bases, with 10 bases left in between. Drawing the rest from reference TRBV7-6 and TRBJ1-5, the complete variable domain is GAGVSQSPRYKVTKRGQDVALRCDPISGHVSLYWYRQALGQGPEFLTYFNYEAQQDKSGLPNDRFSAERPEGSISTLTIQRTEQRDSAMYRCASSPVRGNQPQHFGDGTRLSIL.

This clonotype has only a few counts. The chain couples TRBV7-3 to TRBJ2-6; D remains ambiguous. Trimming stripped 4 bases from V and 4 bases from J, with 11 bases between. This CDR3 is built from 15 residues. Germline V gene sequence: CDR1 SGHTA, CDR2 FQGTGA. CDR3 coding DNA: TGTGCCAGCAGCTCTAGAGCCGCCGGGGCCAACGTCCTGACTTTC. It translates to CASSSRAAGANVLTF.

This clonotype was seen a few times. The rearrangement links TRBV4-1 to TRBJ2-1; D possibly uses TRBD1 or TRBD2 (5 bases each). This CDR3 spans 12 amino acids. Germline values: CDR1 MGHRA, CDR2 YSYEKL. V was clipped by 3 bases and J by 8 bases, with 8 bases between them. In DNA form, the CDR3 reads TGCGCCAGCAGCCACATGGGGGATGAGCAGTTCTTC. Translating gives CASSHMGDEQFF.

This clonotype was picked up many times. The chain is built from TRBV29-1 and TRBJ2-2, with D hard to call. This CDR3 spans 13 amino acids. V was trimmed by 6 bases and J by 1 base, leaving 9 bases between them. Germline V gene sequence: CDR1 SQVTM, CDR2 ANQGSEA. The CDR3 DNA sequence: TGCAGCGTCGATAAGGGGAACACCGGGGAGCTGTTTTTT. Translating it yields CSVDKGNTGELFF.

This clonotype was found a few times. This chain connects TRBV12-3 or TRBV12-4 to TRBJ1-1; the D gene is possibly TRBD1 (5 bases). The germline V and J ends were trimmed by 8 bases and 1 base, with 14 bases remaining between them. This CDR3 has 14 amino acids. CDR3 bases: TGTGCCAGCTCGAAACAGGCAGGGAACACTGAAGCTTTCTTT. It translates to CASSKQAGNTEAFF.

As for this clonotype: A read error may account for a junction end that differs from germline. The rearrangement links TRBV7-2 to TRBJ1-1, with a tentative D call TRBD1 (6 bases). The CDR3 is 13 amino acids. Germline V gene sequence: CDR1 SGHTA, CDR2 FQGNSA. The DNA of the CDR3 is TGTGCCAGCAGCTCGGGGGCGAACACTGAAGCTTTATTT. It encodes CASSSGANTEALF.

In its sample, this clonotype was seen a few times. The CDR3 region has the DNA TGTTCGGTGGGCGGGGGGCCTTGGGTTCAGTTCTTC. Its protein product is CSVGGGPWVQFF. The chain is built from TRBV6-2 or TRBV6-3 and TRBJ2-1; 8 nucleotides agree with TRBD2. This CDR3 region has 12 residues. Germline CDR1 is MNHEY and CDR2 is SVGEGT.

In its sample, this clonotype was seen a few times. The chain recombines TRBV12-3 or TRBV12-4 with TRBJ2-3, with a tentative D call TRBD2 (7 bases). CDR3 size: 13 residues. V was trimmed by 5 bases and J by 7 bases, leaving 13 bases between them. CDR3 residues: CASSHPGGHTQYF. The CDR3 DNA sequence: TGTGCCAGCAGTCATCCCGGGGGGCATACGCAGTATTTT.

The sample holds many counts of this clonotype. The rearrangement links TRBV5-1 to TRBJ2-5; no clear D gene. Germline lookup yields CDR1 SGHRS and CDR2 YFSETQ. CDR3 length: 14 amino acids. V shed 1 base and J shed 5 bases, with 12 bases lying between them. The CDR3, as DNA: TGCGCCAGCAGCTTGTACCTAACCGGTGAGACCCAGTACTTC. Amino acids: CASSLYLTGETQYF.

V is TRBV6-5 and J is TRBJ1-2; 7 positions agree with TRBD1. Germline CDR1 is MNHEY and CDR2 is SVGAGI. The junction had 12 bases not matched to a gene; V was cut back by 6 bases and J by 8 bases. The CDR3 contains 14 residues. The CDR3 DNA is TGTGCCAGCAGACAAGACAGGGCTAAGGGGGGCTACACCTTC. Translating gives CASRQDRAKGGYTF.

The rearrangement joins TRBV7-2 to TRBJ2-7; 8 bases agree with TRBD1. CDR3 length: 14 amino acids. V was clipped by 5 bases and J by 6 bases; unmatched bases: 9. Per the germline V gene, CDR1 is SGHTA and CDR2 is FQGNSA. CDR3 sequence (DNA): TGTGCCAGCAGCCCCTACCCGACAGGGGCCGAGCAGTACTTC. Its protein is CASSPYPTGAEQYF.

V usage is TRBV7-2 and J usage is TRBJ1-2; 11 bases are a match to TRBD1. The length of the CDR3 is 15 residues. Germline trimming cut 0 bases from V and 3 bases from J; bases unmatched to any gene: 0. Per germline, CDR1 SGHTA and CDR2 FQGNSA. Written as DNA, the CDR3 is TGTGCCAGCAGCTTAGCGGGACAGGGGGACTATGGCTACACCTTC. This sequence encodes CASSLAGQGDYGYTF.